These 30 T cell receptor beta chains came from one sample sequenced in a study of Ad26.COV2.S vaccination and SARS-CoV-2 variants. The sample's treatment: roughly 18 received Ad26.COV2.S at low or high dose, single or two shots; about 5 received placebo; per-sample allocation not given. Specimens were obtained on day 63 following the first vaccine or placebo injection. Sequencing used immunoSEQ multiplex PCR; TCRdb keeps in-frame clones, though not all of them. The profile covers 300,000 to 400,000 clones, with about 85% appearing a single time and 5.5% to 7% taken by the ten largest. The sample in question was peripheral blood, obtained in a trial of Ad26.COV2.S vaccine versus placebo. The receptors stem from a person aged 18-65 years who received the Ad26.COV2.S COVID-19 vaccine or a placebo.

As regards this clone: One end of the junction varies from germline; a read error may be responsible. The genes are TRBV30 and TRBJ1-3; D is perhaps TRBD1 (5 bases). The CDR3 spans 12 residues. Germline V CDR1 and CDR2: GTSNPN, SVGIG (reference sequence). The CDR3 DNA is TGTGCCTGGAGTATATTTTCAGGGAGGGGAAATTTT. This gives the protein CAWSIFSGRGNF.

This CDR3 reads CASSRTMDQPQHF. In nucleotides, the CDR3 is TGTGCCAGCAGTCGTACGATGGATCAGCCCCAGCATTTT. This chain joins TRBV2 and TRBJ1-5; no firm D call. Germline V gives CDR1 SNHLY, CDR2 FYNNEI. Deletions cut 5 bases from V and 5 bases from J, with 10 bases between. This CDR3 comprises 13 residues.

Note on this clone: The sample contains more than one DNA sequence encoding this CDR3. The chain couples TRBV7-2 to TRBJ1-6, with D hard to call. The CDR3 spans 13 residues. Per the germline V gene, CDR1 is SGHTA and CDR2 is FQGNSA. V gave up 1 base and J gave up 6 bases, with 4 bases separating them. The DNA for the CDR3 is TGTGCCAGCAGCTTAGGGGTTAATTCACCCCTCCACTTT. This encodes CASSLGVNSPLHF.

J is TRBJ1-2 and V is TRBV7-9; D ambiguous. V dropped 1 base and J dropped 8 bases, with 8 bases sitting between them. This CDR3 is built from 12 residues. Germline loops: CDR1 SEHNR, CDR2 FQNEAQ (reference sequence). The CDR3 spells CASSLERGGYTF. The CDR3 nucleotides are TGTGCCAGCAGCTTAGAGCGGGGAGGCTACACCTTC.

V is TRBV5-1 and J is TRBJ2-5; D not resolved. Germline assignment: CDR1 SGHRS and CDR2 YFSETQ. Trimming took off 4 bases at V and 2 bases at J, with 15 bases between the two ends. The CDR3 covers 15 residues. The CDR3 DNA sequence: TGCGCCAGCAGCGTCTCCCTGACCTATCAAGAGACCCAGTACTTC. Residues: CASSVSLTYQETQYF.

By proportion, this clone is medium-sized. V gene TRBV4-2 combines with J gene TRBJ2-6, with a tentative D call TRBD1 (5 bases). This CDR3 has 17 residues. With 4 bases removed from V and 3 bases from J, the gap between germline ends came to 16 bases. In germline, CDR1 is LGHNA, CDR2 YNFKEQ. The DNA of the CDR3 is TGTGCCAGCAGCCCCTGGGGCAGCCAGGTTGGGGCCAACGTCCTGACTTTC. As protein: CASSPWGSQVGANVLTF.

The chain carries TRBV15 and TRBJ2-3, with 7 nucleotides matching TRBD2. Germline CDR1 and CDR2: LNHNV and YYDKDF (reference sequence). Unmatched junction bases numbered 8, after V lost 5 bases and J lost 6 bases. CDR3 length equals 14 residues. CDR3 residues: CATSGLSGTDTQYF. The CDR3 coding sequence is TGTGCCACCAGCGGGTTAAGCGGGACGGATACGCAGTATTTT. Looking up the rest from reference TRBV15 and TRBJ2-3 gives the full variable domain: DAMVIQNPRYQVTQFGKPVTLSCSQTLNHNVMYWYQQKSSQAPKLLFHYYDKDFNNEADTPDNFQSRRPNTSFCFLDIRSPGLGDTAMYLCATSGLSGTDTQYFGPGTRLTVL.

The V and J genes are TRBV11-2 and TRBJ1-1; D not certain. V shed 5 bases and J shed 2 bases, with 6 bases lying between them. Germline V gives CDR1 SGHAT, CDR2 FQNNGV. The CDR3 sequence is 12 residues long. The CDR3 is CASSQPNTEAFF. The CDR3 DNA reads TGTGCCAGCAGCCAGCCAAACACTGAAGCTTTCTTT. The full variable domain, in which reference TRBV11-2 and TRBJ1-1 provide the parts outside the CDR3, is EAGVAQSPRYKIIEKRQSVAFWCNPISGHATLYWYQQILGQGPKLLIQFQNNGVVDDSQLPKDRFSAERLKGVDSTLKIQPAKLEDSAVYLCASSQPNTEAFFGQGTRLTVV.

The rearrangement joins TRBV28 to TRBJ1-2; D is ambiguous. CDR3 length equals 13 residues. Per the germline V gene, CDR1 is MDHEN and CDR2 is SYDVKM. V lost 6 bases, J lost 1 base, and 9 bases lay in between. The CDR3 sequence: CASRGNFNYGYTF. The CDR3 nucleotides read TGTGCCAGCAGGGGGAACTTTAACTATGGCTACACCTTC.

The chain employs TRBV30 and TRBJ1-4; TRBD1 aligns across 7 bases. This CDR3 is 15 amino acids long. Trimming cost V 1 base and J 7 bases; bases outside gene matches: 9. The germline V gene encodes CDR1 GTSNPN and CDR2 SVGIG (reference sequence). In nucleotides, the CDR3 is TGTGCCTGGAGTGGGACTCAGGGGGGAGGTGAAAAACTGTTTTTT. Its protein is CAWSGTQGGGEKLFF.

CDR3 loop: CASSFFGGRDAYEQYF. The CDR3 coding sequence is TGTGCCAGCAGCTTTTTTGGGGGCAGGGATGCCTACGAGCAGTACTTC. The rearrangement uses TRBV5-6 and TRBJ2-7; the D gene is possibly TRBD1 (6 bases). Trimming removed 2 bases at V and 2 bases at J, with 17 bases between. From germline, CDR1 is SGHDT and CDR2 YYEEEE. This CDR3 is built from 16 residues.

The chain couples TRBV29-1 to TRBJ2-7; 12 positions agree with TRBD2. The CDR3 length is 17 residues. CDR1 and CDR2 from the germline V gene are SQVTM and ANQGSEA. The V gene end was trimmed by 7 bases and the J gene end by 3 bases; junction bases not matched to a gene: 16. CDR3 region: CSALIWLAGGPHYEQYF. The CDR3 DNA reads as TGCAGCGCCTTAATTTGGCTAGCGGGAGGGCCACACTACGAGCAGTACTTC.

The chain carries TRBV9 and TRBJ2-2; maybe TRBD2 (6 bases). Between the trimmed V and J ends, which lost 0 bases and 1 base, there was a span of 10 bases. This CDR3 has 16 residues. CDR1 SGDLS and CDR2 YYNGEE come from the germline V gene. The CDR3 reads CASSVVSSGNTGELFF. DNA of the CDR3: TGTGCCAGCAGCGTAGTTAGTAGCGGGAACACCGGGGAGCTGTTTTTT.

V and J are TRBV6-1 and TRBJ1-2, with 7 bases matching TRBD1. Germline CDR1 and CDR2: MNHNS and SASEGT. Trimming took 3 bases from V and 6 from J; bases not matched to a gene: 1. The CDR3 extends over 12 amino acids. This chain's CDR3 is CASSDTGDGYTF. The CDR3 DNA follows: TGTGCCAGCAGTGACACAGGGGATGGCTACACCTTC.

The chain has TRBV3-1 (or the pseudogene TRBV3-2) and TRBJ1-1; perhaps TRBD1 as D (5 bases). Germline V gene data show CDR1 as LGHDT and CDR2 as YNNKEL (reference sequence). This CDR3 is built from 14 residues. V lost 4 bases, J lost 4 bases, and 13 bases lay in between. This CDR3 reads CASSLMGVATEAFF. The CDR3 DNA sequence: TGTGCCAGCAGCCTCATGGGGGTGGCCACTGAAGCTTTCTTT.

Notes on this clone: At the DNA level, this CDR3 is encoded by other sequences in the same sample as well. The chain has TRBV19 and TRBJ1-1, with D possibly matching TRBD1 (5 bases). Trimming stripped 0 bases from V and 3 bases from J, with 5 bases between. CDR1 is LNHDA, CDR2 SQIVND, per germline (reference sequence). There are 13 residues in the CDR3. Here the CDR3 reads CASSIDRDTEAFF. The DNA of the CDR3 is TGTGCCAGTAGTATAGACAGGGACACTGAAGCTTTCTTT.

The genes are TRBV10-3 and TRBJ1-3, with unresolved D. The CDR3 is 14 residues long. Trimming removed 5 bases at V and 1 base at J, with 9 bases between. Germline lookup yields CDR1 ENHRY and CDR2 SYGVKD. CDR3 coding DNA: TGTGCCATCAGTCCTCAGAAGTCTGGAAACACCATATATTTT. It translates to CAISPQKSGNTIYF.

The V and J genes are TRBV9 and TRBJ2-7; D gene uncertain. This CDR3 is 15 amino acids long. With 0 bases removed from V and 0 bases from J, the gap between germline ends came to 10 bases. Germline V CDR1 and CDR2: SGDLS, YYNGEE. CDR3 DNA sequence: TGTGCCAGCAGCGTAGATTGGGGTTTCTCCTACGAGCAGTACTTC. Translation gives CASSVDWGFSYEQYF.

This chain uses TRBV27 with TRBJ2-2, with 12 bases that match TRBD2. The germline CDR1 and CDR2 sequences are MNHEY and SMNVEV (reference sequence). V gave up 2 bases and J gave up 6 bases; unmatched junction bases: 10. CDR3 length: 18 residues. CDR3 loop: CASSLRRLAGAVAGELFF. The CDR3 DNA follows: TGTGCCAGCAGTTTAAGGAGACTAGCGGGAGCAGTCGCCGGGGAGCTGTTTTTT.

V and J are TRBV12-3 or TRBV12-4 and TRBJ1-1; D is uncertain. CDR3 length equals 13 residues. Trimming cost V 7 bases and J 1 base, with 10 bases left between them. DNA of the CDR3: TGTGCCAGCACCCAAGGACCGAACACTGAAGCTTTCTTT. Protein sequence: CASTQGPNTEAFF.

The chain carries TRBV5-5 and TRBJ2-1; D gene ambiguous. The CDR3 is 15 amino acids. Germline V gene data show CDR1 as SGHKS and CDR2 as YYEKEE (reference sequence). Between the trimmed V and J ends, which lost 4 bases and 5 bases, there was a span of 16 bases. This CDR3 reads CASSPRVGPNNEQFF. CDR3 coding DNA: TGTGCCAGCAGCCCCCGGGTCGGGCCGAACAATGAGCAGTTCTTC.

On this clone: Other DNA variants within this sample encode the same CDR3. CDR3 amino acids: CASSETGGNQPQHF. CDR3 DNA: TGTGCCAGCAGTGAGACAGGGGGCAATCAGCCCCAGCATTTT. V is TRBV25-1 and J is TRBJ1-5; 8 nucleotides align to TRBD1. Germline lookup yields CDR1 MGHDK and CDR2 SYGVNS. V lost 3 bases to trimming and J lost 2 bases; unmatched junction nucleotides: 0. The CDR3 extends over 14 amino acids.

The chain employs TRBV25-1 and TRBJ2-7; 8 bases map to TRBD2. V lost 1 base, J lost 3 bases, and 2 bases stayed unmatched. CDR1 and CDR2 (germline): MGHDK, SYGVNS. The CDR3 extends over 14 amino acids. CDR3 sequence: CASSELGLDYEQYF. Written as DNA, the CDR3 is TGTGCCAGCAGTGAATTGGGACTAGACTACGAGCAGTACTTC.

The chain couples TRBV7-2 to TRBJ1-1, with a possible D match to TRBD1 (6 bases). Per germline, CDR1 SGHTA and CDR2 FQGNSA. The CDR3 has 14 residues. V gave up 4 bases and J gave up 3 bases, with 12 bases separating them. The CDR3 nucleotides read TGTGCCAGCAGCTCAAGGGGGGATCACACTGAAGCTTTCTTT. As protein: CASSSRGDHTEAFF.

This sequence joins TRBV27 and TRBJ1-2; perhaps TRBD1 as D (5 bases). V lost 0 bases, J lost 13 bases, and 15 bases lay in between. The CDR3 is 13 residues long. Germline V CDR1 and CDR2: MNHEY, SMNVEV (reference sequence). The CDR3 region is CASSLSHRAGLTF. The CDR3 DNA is TGTGCCAGCAGTTTATCCCACCGGGCGGGACTCACCTTC.

This clone was seen once. This chain joins TRBV6-2 or TRBV6-3 and TRBJ2-7; weak D call: TRBD2 (6 bases). CDR3 size: 17 residues. Looked up from germline, CDR1 is MNHEY and CDR2 is SVGEGT. V lost 0 bases and J lost 2, with 17 bases in between. CDR3 DNA sequence: TGTGCCAGCAGTTACTCTGGATATTGGGGGGAAACCTACGAGCAGTACTTC. Its translation is CASSYSGYWGETYEQYF.

The rearrangement links TRBV28 to TRBJ2-3, with TRBD1 as a possible D gene (5 bases). Germline CDR1 MDHEN, CDR2 SYDVKM. Trimming stripped 5 bases from V and 10 bases from J, with 22 bases between. The CDR3 loop spans 15 amino acids. CDR3 sequence (DNA): TGTGCCAGCAGTCAGACAGCCGTAGGGCCCATACCGCAGTATTTT. Amino acid sequence: CASSQTAVGPIPQYF. Full variable domain (missing parts from reference TRBV28 and TRBJ2-3): DVKVTQSSRYLVKRTGEKVFLECVQDMDHENMFWYRQDPGLGLRLIYFSYDVKMKEKGDIPEGYSVSREKKERFSLILESASTNQTSMYLCASSQTAVGPIPQYFGPGTRLTVL.

The chain links TRBV5-5 to TRBJ2-2, with D uncertain. The CDR3 loop spans 14 amino acids. V dropped 2 bases and J dropped 5 bases, with 10 bases sitting between them. Looked up from germline, CDR1 is SGHKS and CDR2 is YYEKEE (reference sequence). The CDR3 is CASSFQVETGELFF. The CDR3 DNA sequence: TGTGCCAGCAGCTTCCAGGTTGAAACCGGGGAGCTGTTTTTT.

V usage is TRBV7-2 and J usage is TRBJ2-3; 13 bases align to TRBD2. The V gene end was trimmed by 1 base and the J gene end by 4 bases; junction bases not matched to a gene: 2. This CDR3 has 16 residues. Germline V gene data show CDR1 as SGHTA and CDR2 as FQGNSA. CDR3 DNA sequence: TGTGCCAGCAGCTTAGGACTAGCGGGAGGTTCAGATACGCAGTATTTT. This gives the protein CASSLGLAGGSDTQYF.

Note on this clone: Other nucleotide sequences in the sample specify the same CDR3. The chain links TRBV29-1 to TRBJ1-5; D gene unclear. The CDR3 contains 13 residues. V lost 6 bases to trimming and J lost 3 bases, with 12 bases between them. CDR1 SQVTM and CDR2 ANQGSEA come from the germline V gene. The CDR3 region has the DNA TGCAGCGTCTCCACGGGGAACAATCAGCCCCAGCATTTT. This sequence encodes CSVSTGNNQPQHF.